These 25 T cell receptor beta chains share one sample of origin, sequenced in a study of cytomegalovirus exposure and HLA in healthy donors. Primers included in the PCR were 60 Vbeta and 13 Jbeta primers. Measured with immunoSEQ multiplex PCR; TCRdb has only the in-frame clones, and not every one. The sample holds fewer than 150,000 clones, around 77% seen once. The specimen sequenced was PBMCs. These receptors were collected from a human donor in good health.

The chain uses TRBV28 and TRBJ2-7; TRBD1 is a possible D gene (6 bases). Germline assignment: CDR1 MDHEN and CDR2 SYDVKM. The V end was cut by 6 bases, the J end by 1 base, with 13 bases between. The CDR3 consists of 14 residues. The CDR3, as DNA: TGTGCCAGCAGCGCCCGGGACACGTCCTACGAGCAGTACTTC. It translates to CASSARDTSYEQYF.

The rearrangement joins TRBV28 to TRBJ1-4; TRBD1 might be the D (5 bases). CDR1 and CDR2 from the germline V gene are MDHEN and SYDVKM. The CDR3 spans 14 residues. The V end lost 6 bases, the J end lost 7 bases, and 15 bases lay between the germline ends. CDR3 sequence: CASSTPGRGEKLFF. Here the CDR3 DNA reads TGTGCCAGCAGCACTCCAGGGCGGGGTGAAAAACTGTTTTTT.

This clone has just one count. This chain uses TRBV4-1 with TRBJ1-5; 9 positions match TRBD1. There are 15 residues in the CDR3. V shed 1 base, J shed 2 bases, and the junction held 0 bases outside the gene matches. CDR1 is MGHRA, CDR2 YSYEKL, per germline. The CDR3 spells CASSQGTGGNQPQHF. CDR3 nucleotides: TGCGCCAGCAGCCAAGGGACAGGGGGCAATCAGCCCCAGCATTTT.

A single count supports this clone. V is TRBV6-1 and J is TRBJ2-1, with 10 bases matching TRBD2. J was trimmed by 2 bases and V by 0 bases; bases with no gene match: 4. This CDR3 contains 17 residues. Per germline, CDR1 MNHNS and CDR2 SASEGT. CDR3 loop: CASSEAASGSPYNEQFF. The CDR3 coding sequence is TGTGCCAGCAGTGAAGCGGCTAGCGGGAGTCCCTACAATGAGCAGTTCTTC.

To note about this clone: Different DNA sequences within this sample yield the same CDR3. This sequence joins TRBV27 and TRBJ1-3; 10 nucleotides match TRBD1. V was clipped by 2 bases and J by 3 bases; unmatched bases: 1. The CDR3 consists of 15 residues. Germline V gene lookup returns CDR1 MNHEY and CDR2 SMNVEV (reference sequence). CDR3 loop: CASSLDRGLGNTIYF. CDR3 bases: TGTGCCAGCAGTTTAGACAGGGGGCTTGGAAACACCATATATTTT.

The chain couples TRBV9 to TRBJ1-1; no reliable D call. This CDR3 is 15 amino acids long. V was trimmed by 3 bases and J by 0 bases, leaving 12 bases between them. Per the germline V gene, CDR1 is SGDLS and CDR2 is YYNGEE. As DNA, the CDR3 is TGTGCCAGCAGCGCTGAGGTGGTCTTGAACACTGAAGCTTTCTTT. Its protein is CASSAEVVLNTEAFF.

The chain couples TRBV2 to TRBJ1-1; D not certain. The CDR3 is 12 amino acids. The V gene's germline CDR1 is SNHLY and CDR2 FYNNEI. The V end was cut by 9 bases, the J end by 5 bases, with 13 bases between. Here the CDR3 reads CASGEGQTEAFF. CDR3 sequence (DNA): TGTGCCAGTGGGGAGGGTCAGACTGAAGCTTTCTTT.

The chain uses TRBV10-3 and TRBJ1-2; tentative D call: TRBD1 (5 bases). This CDR3 is built from 13 residues. The V and J ends lost 3 bases and 6 bases respectively, with 11 bases between them. Germline CDR1 ENHRY, CDR2 SYGVKD. This CDR3 reads CAISDTGRDGYTF. CDR3 bases: TGTGCCATCAGTGATACAGGTCGGGATGGCTACACCTTC.

This clone was picked up one time. The V call is TRBV5-1, the J call TRBJ1-1; 7 bases fit TRBD1. The CDR3 loop spans 17 amino acids. V lost 0 bases to trimming and J lost 4 bases; unmatched junction nucleotides: 12. The germline V gene encodes CDR1 SGHRS and CDR2 YFSETQ. The DNA of the CDR3 is TGCGCCAGCAGCTTGGAAGGGGGCCTGAGGGGTAGCACTGAAGCTTTCTTT. Its translation: CASSLEGGLRGSTEAFF. Based on the CDR3 plus reference TRBV5-1 and TRBJ1-1, the full variable domain is KAGVTQTPRYLIKTRGQQVTLSCSPISGHRSVSWYQQTPGQGLQFLFEYFSETQRNKGNFPGRFSGRQFSNSRSEMNVSTLELGDSALYLCASSLEGGLRGSTEAFFGQGTRLTVV.

The J gene is TRBJ1-5, the V gene TRBV11-2; 9 bases line up with TRBD1. Germline V CDR1 and CDR2: SGHAT, FQNNGV. With 6 bases clipped from V and 4 bases from J, the junction kept 4 bases outside the gene matches. This CDR3 spans 14 amino acids. The CDR3 bases are TGTGCCAGCAGTATGACAGGGGGGAATCAGCCCCAGCATTTT. Its translation: CASSMTGGNQPQHF.

In DNA form, the CDR3 reads TGTGCCAGCAGAATCCGAGAGGGACTAGCGGGAGTCGAGCAGTACTTC. Amino acids: CASRIREGLAGVEQYF. The V and J genes are TRBV5-8 and TRBJ2-5; TRBD2 aligns across 14 bases. The DNA end favors TRBJ2-7, so the J call may be wrong. CDR3 length equals 16 residues. Germline-derived CDR1 and CDR2 are SGHTS and YDEGEE.

The V gene is TRBV6-1, the J gene TRBJ2-7; 10 bases are shared with TRBD1. The V gene's germline CDR1 is MNHNS and CDR2 SASEGT. This CDR3 contains 13 residues. Trimming removed 8 bases from V and 3 bases from J; junction bases left unmatched: 4. In DNA form, the CDR3 reads TGTGCCAGCGCTAGGGACAGGGGCTACGAGCAGTACTTC. As protein: CASARDRGYEQYF.

The chain recombines TRBV10-2 with TRBJ2-3; 13 bases agree with TRBD2. Germline-derived CDR1 and CDR2 are WSHSY and SAAADI. The CDR3 sequence is 17 residues long. Trimming cost V 2 bases and J 4 bases; bases outside gene matches: 6. The CDR3 sequence is CASSEARTSGSSDTQYF. For the CDR3, the DNA is TGCGCCAGCAGTGAGGCCCGGACTAGCGGGAGTTCAGATACGCAGTATTTT.

The V and J genes are TRBV6-5 and TRBJ1-2, with 8 bases matching TRBD1. CDR1 MNHEY and CDR2 SVGAGI come from the germline V gene. Trimming cost V 6 bases and J 3 bases; bases outside gene matches: 9. The CDR3 consists of 15 residues. The CDR3 is CASRLHRDRHYGYTF. CDR3 bases: TGTGCCAGCAGGTTACACCGGGACAGGCACTATGGCTACACCTTC.

The V gene is TRBV9, the J gene TRBJ1-1, with D hard to call. The germline V gene encodes CDR1 SGDLS and CDR2 YYNGEE. V gave up 2 bases and J gave up 0 bases, with 8 bases separating them. The CDR3 covers 14 residues. CDR3 sequence: CASSVDIVNTEAFF. CDR3 DNA: TGTGCCAGCAGCGTTGACATAGTGAACACTGAAGCTTTCTTT.

The table lists this clone with a few counts. The rearrangement uses TRBV5-1 and TRBJ2-6, with D maybe TRBD1 (5 bases). The CDR3 is made up of 17 amino acids. Germline-derived CDR1 and CDR2 are SGHRS and YFSETQ. V was shortened by 0 bases and J by 0 bases, with 10 bases between the two germline ends. The CDR3 here is CASSLGGGTSGANVLTF. The CDR3 region has the DNA TGCGCCAGCAGCTTGGGGGGCGGAACCTCTGGGGCCAACGTCCTGACTTTC.

The chain employs TRBV27 and TRBJ1-1; 9 bases are a match to TRBD1. CDR3 length: 16 amino acids. The ends lost 7 bases at V and 4 bases at J; junction bases unmatched: 13. Per the germline V gene, CDR1 is MNHEY and CDR2 is SMNVEV (reference sequence). The CDR3 DNA follows: TGTGCCAGCACCTCTCTAGGGGACAGGGACAGCACTGAAGCTTTCTTT. Its translation: CASTSLGDRDSTEAFF.

The chain links TRBV27 to TRBJ2-1; tentative D call: TRBD2 (10 bases). CDR3 length equals 21 residues. The V end was cut by 8 bases, the J end by 4 bases, with 36 bases between. Germline V lookup: CDR1 MNHEY, CDR2 SMNVEV (reference sequence). DNA for the CDR3: TGTGCCAGCCTACTGAGCGGGGACAGGGTCGACCGAGCGGGAGGGTACAATGAGCAGTTCTTC. Translation gives CASLLSGDRVDRAGGYNEQFF.

The genes are TRBV28 and TRBJ1-2; D possibly corresponds to TRBD1 (6 bases). Germline V gives CDR1 MDHEN, CDR2 SYDVKM. The CDR3 spans 14 residues. The V end was cut by 3 bases, the J end by 5 bases, with 13 bases between. Written as DNA, the CDR3 is TGTGCCAGCAGTTTTGGGGGGGGCTCTTATGGCTACACCTTC. It specifies CASSFGGGSYGYTF.

CDR3 amino acids: CASSLGASGSEETQYF. In DNA form, the CDR3 reads TGCGCCAGCAGCTTGGGGGCTAGCGGGTCTGAAGAGACCCAGTACTTC. The chain is built from TRBV5-1 and TRBJ2-5; TRBD2 matches at 8 bases. The CDR3 is 16 residues long. Trimming removed 0 bases from V and 3 bases from J; junction bases left unmatched: 7. Germline assignment: CDR1 SGHRS and CDR2 YFSETQ.

The chain combines TRBV19 with TRBJ2-7; 9 positions match TRBD1. Unmatched junction bases numbered 11, after V lost 5 bases and J lost 0 bases. Germline V gene lookup returns CDR1 LNHDA and CDR2 SQIVND (reference sequence). This CDR3 has 17 residues. In nucleotides, the CDR3 is TGTGCCAGTAGTCCCTCCTCGGGACAGGGAAGCTCCTACGAGCAGTACTTC. Translation: CASSPSSGQGSSYEQYF.

The chain carries TRBV7-8 and TRBJ1-2; perhaps TRBD1 as D (5 bases). The CDR3 length is 12 residues. The germline gives CDR1 SGHVS, CDR2 FQNEAQ. Trimming stripped 5 bases from V and 14 bases from J, with 18 bases between. Here the CDR3 DNA reads TGTGCCAGCAGCCCGGGGGACGGGAGAAGAACCTTC. Translated: CASSPGDGRRTF.

This chain connects TRBV6-5 to TRBJ2-7, with TRBD1 matching over 10 bases. CDR1 is MNHEY and CDR2 is SVGAGI in the germline V gene. The CDR3 is 15 residues long. Trimming removed 6 bases from V and 6 bases from J; junction bases left unmatched: 11. The CDR3 protein is CASRPDRQGAREQYF. The CDR3 DNA is TGTGCCAGCAGACCTGACCGACAGGGGGCGCGCGAGCAGTACTTC.

The chain employs TRBV29-1 and TRBJ2-1, with 8 bases fitting TRBD2. J lost 3 bases, V lost 3 bases, and 4 bases had no gene match. CDR1 and CDR2 (germline): SQVTM, ANQGSEA. This CDR3 contains 14 residues. DNA for the CDR3: TGCAGCGTTGACTGGGGACTAGGCTACAATGAGCAGTTCTTC. It is translated as CSVDWGLGYNEQFF.

This rearrangement joins TRBV2 to TRBJ1-2; possible D gene TRBD1, 6 bases. Germline V CDR1 and CDR2: SNHLY, FYNNEI. The CDR3 contains 15 residues. Trimming shortened V by 2 bases and J by 0 bases, and 10 bases separated the two germline ends. The CDR3: CASSEKTGANYGYTF. CDR3 nucleotide sequence: TGTGCCAGCAGTGAAAAGACAGGAGCTAACTATGGCTACACCTTC. The whole variable domain, filled in from reference TRBV2 and TRBJ1-2, reads EPEVTQTPSHQVTQMGQEVILRCVPISNHLYFYWYRQILGQKVEFLVSFYNNEISEKSEIFDDQFSVERPDGSNFTLKIRSTKLEDSAMYFCASSEKTGANYGYTFGSGTRLTVV.